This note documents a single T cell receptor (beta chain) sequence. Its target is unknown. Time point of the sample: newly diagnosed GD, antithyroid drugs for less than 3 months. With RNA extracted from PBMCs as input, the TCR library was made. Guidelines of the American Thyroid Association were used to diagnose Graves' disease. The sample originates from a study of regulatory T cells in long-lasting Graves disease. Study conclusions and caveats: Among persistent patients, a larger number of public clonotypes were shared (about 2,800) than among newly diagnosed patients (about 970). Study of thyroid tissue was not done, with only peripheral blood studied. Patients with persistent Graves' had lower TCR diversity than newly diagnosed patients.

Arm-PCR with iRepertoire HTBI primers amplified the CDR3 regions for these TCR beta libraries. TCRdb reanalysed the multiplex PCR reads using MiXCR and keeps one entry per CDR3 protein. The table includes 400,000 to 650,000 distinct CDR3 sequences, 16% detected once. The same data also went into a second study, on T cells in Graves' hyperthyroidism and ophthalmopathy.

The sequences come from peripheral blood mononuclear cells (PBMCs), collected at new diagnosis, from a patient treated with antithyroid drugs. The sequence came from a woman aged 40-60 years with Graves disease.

CDR3 nucleotide sequence: TGTGCCACCAGTGATTTGGGTGTGATTAATGAGCAGTTCTTC. Its protein is CATSDLGVINEQFF. This rearrangement joins TRBV24-1 to TRBJ2-1; no firm D call. V was pared by 0 bases and J by 7 bases, with 9 bases between. Germline CDR1 is KGHDR and CDR2 is SFDVKD. The CDR3 contains 14 residues.